The present T cell receptor (beta chain) was sequenced within a study of a mutant IDH1 vaccine in newly diagnosed glioma. Study overall: Visits V12 and V13 fell at weeks 35 and 47, respectively.

The time point denotes: week 35, safety follow-up. Each vaccine dose was 300 ug of mutant IDH1 20-mer peptide, with topical imiquimod. In the case of this clone: Antigen: not known.

This CDR3 is built from 16 residues. Germline CDR1 reads SGHNT; CDR2 reads YYREEE (reference sequence). Losses at the gene ends were 3 bases for V and 5 bases for J; bases not matched to a gene: 6. The assay was immunoSEQ multiplex PCR, and TCRdb's table has in-frame clones only and misses some. The table includes nearly 55,000 clones, roughly 84% detected once. Here the sequenced sample was PBMCs, taken from a glioma patient whose treatment included an IDH1 peptide vaccine. The sequence was obtained from a woman aged 18-29 years with glioma. The V call is TRBV5-4, the J call TRBJ2-3, with 13 bases aligning to TRBD2. The CDR3 DNA follows: TGTGCCAGCAGCTCAGGACTAGCGGGAGCCATAGATACGCAGTATTTT. The encoded protein is CASSSGLAGAIDTQYF.